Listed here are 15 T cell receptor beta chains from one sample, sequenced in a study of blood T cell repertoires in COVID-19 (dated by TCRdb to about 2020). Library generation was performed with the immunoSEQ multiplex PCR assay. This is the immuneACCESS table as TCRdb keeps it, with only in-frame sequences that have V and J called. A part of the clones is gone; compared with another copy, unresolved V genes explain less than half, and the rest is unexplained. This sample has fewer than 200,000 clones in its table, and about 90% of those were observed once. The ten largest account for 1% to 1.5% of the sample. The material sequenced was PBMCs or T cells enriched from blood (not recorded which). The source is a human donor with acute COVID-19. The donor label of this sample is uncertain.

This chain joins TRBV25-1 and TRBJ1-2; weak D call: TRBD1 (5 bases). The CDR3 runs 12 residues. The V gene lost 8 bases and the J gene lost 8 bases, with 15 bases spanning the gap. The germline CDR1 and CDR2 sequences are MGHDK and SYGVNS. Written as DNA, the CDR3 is TGTGCCAGCTCCTGGGGGGGTGGCGGCTACACCTTC. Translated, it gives CASSWGGGGYTF.

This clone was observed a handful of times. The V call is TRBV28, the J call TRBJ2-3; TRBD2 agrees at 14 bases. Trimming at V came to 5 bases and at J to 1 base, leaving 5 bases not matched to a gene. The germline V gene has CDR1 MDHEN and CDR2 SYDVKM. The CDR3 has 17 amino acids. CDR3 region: CASSGGGLAGGTDTQYF. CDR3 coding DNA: TGTGCCAGCAGTGGCGGGGGACTAGCGGGGGGCACAGATACGCAGTATTTT.

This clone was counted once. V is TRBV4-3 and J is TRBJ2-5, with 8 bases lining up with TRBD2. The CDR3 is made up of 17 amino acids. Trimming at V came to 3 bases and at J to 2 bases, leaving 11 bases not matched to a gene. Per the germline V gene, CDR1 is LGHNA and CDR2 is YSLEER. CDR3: CASSQGRAGGFQETQYF. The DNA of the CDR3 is TGCGCCAGCAGCCAGGGTCGGGCGGGGGGTTTTCAAGAGACCCAGTACTTC.

As DNA, the CDR3 is TGTGCCAGCAGTTCGCCCGATGAGGGGGCCCAAGAGACCCAGTACTTC. Its translation: CASSSPDEGAQETQYF. The chain joins TRBV28 to TRBJ2-5; TRBD1 agrees at 7 bases. Germline V gene sequence: CDR1 MDHEN, CDR2 SYDVKM. The CDR3 consists of 16 residues. V gave up 4 bases and J gave up 1 base; unmatched junction bases: 9.

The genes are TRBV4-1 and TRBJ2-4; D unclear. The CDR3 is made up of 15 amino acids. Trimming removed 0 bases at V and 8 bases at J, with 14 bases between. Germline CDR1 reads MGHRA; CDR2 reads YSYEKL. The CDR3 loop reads CASSQDFVGRDIQYF. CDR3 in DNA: TGCGCCAGCAGCCAAGATTTCGTGGGTCGGGACATTCAGTACTTC.

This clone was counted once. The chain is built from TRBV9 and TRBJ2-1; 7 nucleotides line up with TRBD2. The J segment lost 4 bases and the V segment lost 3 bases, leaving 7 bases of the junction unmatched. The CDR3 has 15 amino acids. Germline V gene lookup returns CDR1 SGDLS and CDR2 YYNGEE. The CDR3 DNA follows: TGTGCCAGCAGCGCACTAGCGCTTACATACAATGAGCAGTTCTTC. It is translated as CASSALALTYNEQFF.

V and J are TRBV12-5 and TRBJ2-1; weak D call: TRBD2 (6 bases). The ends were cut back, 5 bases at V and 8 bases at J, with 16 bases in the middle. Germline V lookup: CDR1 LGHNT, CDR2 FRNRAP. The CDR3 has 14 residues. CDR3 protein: CASGPVTSIDEQFF. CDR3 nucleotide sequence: TGTGCTAGTGGTCCGGTGACTAGTATCGATGAGCAGTTCTTC.

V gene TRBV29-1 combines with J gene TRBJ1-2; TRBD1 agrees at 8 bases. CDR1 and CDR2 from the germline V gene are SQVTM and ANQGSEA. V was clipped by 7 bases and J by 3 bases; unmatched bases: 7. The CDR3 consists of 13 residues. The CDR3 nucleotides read TGCAGCGCAGGACAGGGCCCTGACTATGGCTACACCTTC. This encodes CSAGQGPDYGYTF.

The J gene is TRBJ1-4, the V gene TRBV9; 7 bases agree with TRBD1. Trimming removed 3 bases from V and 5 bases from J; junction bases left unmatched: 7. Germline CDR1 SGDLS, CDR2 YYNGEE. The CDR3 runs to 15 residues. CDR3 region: CASSGGQRENEKLFF. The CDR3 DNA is TGTGCCAGCAGCGGGGGACAGAGGGAAAATGAAAAACTGTTTTTT.

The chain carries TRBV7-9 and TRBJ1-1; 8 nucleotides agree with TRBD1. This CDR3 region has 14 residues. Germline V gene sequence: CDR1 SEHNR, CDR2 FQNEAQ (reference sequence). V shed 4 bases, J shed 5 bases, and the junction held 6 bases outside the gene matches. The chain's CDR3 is CASSSTGASTEAFF. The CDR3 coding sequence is TGTGCCAGCAGCTCGACAGGGGCAAGTACTGAAGCTTTCTTT.

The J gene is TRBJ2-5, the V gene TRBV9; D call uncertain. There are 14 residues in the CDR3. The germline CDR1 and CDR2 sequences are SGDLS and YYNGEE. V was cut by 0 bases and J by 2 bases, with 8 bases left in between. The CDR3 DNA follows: TGTGCCAGCAGCGTAGGGCCAGGACAAGAGACCCAGTACTTC. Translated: CASSVGPGQETQYF.

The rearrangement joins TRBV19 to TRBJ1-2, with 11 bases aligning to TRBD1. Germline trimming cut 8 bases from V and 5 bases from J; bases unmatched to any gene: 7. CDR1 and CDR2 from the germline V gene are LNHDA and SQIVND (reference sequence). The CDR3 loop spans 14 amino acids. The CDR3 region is CASSQDRGQYGYTF. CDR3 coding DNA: TGTGCCAGTTCACAGGACAGGGGGCAATATGGCTACACCTTC.

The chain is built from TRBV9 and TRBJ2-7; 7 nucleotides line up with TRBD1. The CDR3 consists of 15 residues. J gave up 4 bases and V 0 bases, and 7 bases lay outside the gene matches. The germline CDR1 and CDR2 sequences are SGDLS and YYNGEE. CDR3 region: CASSVDATGLYEQYF. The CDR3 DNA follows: TGTGCCAGCAGCGTAGACGCGACAGGGCTTTACGAGCAGTACTTC.

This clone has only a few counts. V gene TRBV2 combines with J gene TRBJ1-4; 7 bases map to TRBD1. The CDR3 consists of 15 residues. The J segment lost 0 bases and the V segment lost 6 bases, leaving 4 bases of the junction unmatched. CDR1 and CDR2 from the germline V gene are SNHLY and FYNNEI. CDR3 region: CASSNTGATNEKLFF. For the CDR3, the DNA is TGTGCCAGCAGCAATACAGGGGCAACTAATGAAAAACTGTTTTTT.

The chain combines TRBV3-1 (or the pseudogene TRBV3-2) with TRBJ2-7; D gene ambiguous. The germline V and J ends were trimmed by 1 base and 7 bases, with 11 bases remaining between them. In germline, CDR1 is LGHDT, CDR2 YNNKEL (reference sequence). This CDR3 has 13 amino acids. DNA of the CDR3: TGTGCCAGCAGCCAAGTCGCAGGAAAGGAGCAGTACTTC. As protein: CASSQVAGKEQYF.